The clone carrying this T cell receptor (beta chain) showed up just once. Its matching antigen is unknown. This entry is derived from a study of T-cell memory formation after mild COVID-19. Turning to the study itself: TCR clusters mostly belonged to single donors. General study findings and limits: Researchers report contracting CD4+ clones mostly in CM and EM, with CD8+ clones in EMRA.

The CDR3 extends over 14 amino acids. The germline V gene encodes CDR1 MNHEY and CDR2 SMNVEV (reference sequence). The germline V and J ends were trimmed by 6 bases and 6 bases, with 15 bases remaining between them. From 5'RACE with constant-segment primers came TCR alpha and TCR beta cDNA libraries that carried sample barcodes and UMIs. TCRdb fed the 5' RACE reads into MiXCR, producing one record per CDR3 protein. This sample has 140,000 or so distinct CDR3 sequences, with approximately 6% found just once. Specimen: PBMCs or a T cell subset sorted from them (not recorded which). This chain uses TRBV27 with TRBJ2-1; either TRBD1 or TRBD2 may supply D (6 bases each). The TCR was taken from an adult woman who had mild COVID-19 (a few samples of this study predate the infection). Cell type and time point are not known. The CDR3 is CASRLGGAINEQFF. The CDR3 nucleotides are TGTGCCAGCAGACTGGGGGGCGCGATCAATGAGCAGTTCTTC.